This TCR beta chain was identified during a study of CD8+ T cells in alopecia areata. Reverse transcribed after extraction, RNA yielded cDNA as the sequencing template. The method was immunoSEQ multiplex PCR; TCRdb's version includes in-frame clones alone and lacks a portion of them. This sample carries under 65,000 clones, around 40% of them seen once, and the ten largest clones take just over 50%. This clone was detected a few times. V lost 3 bases and J 5 bases, leaving 4 bases between the germline ends. This CDR3 is 11 amino acids long. Germline V gives CDR1 SEHNR, CDR2 FQNEAQ (reference sequence).

The sequence came from a human donor with alopecia areata. Sequencing used NKG2D-low CD8+ T cells sorted from blood. This chain connects TRBV7-9 to TRBJ1-1, with no clear D. In DNA form, the CDR3 reads TGTGCCAGCAGCTTCGGAACTGAAGCTTTCTTT. This translates into CASSFGTEAFF.